This TCR beta chain comes out of a study of T-cell memory formation after mild COVID-19. This clonotype was detected ten times or more. What it binds is not known. Germline V gives CDR1 LGHDT, CDR2 YNNKEL (reference sequence). The CDR3 is made up of 15 amino acids. V lost 3 bases to trimming and J lost 6 bases; unmatched junction nucleotides: 5. TCRdb reprocessed the 5' RACE reads via MiXCR and lists one record per CDR3 protein. The data contain hundreds of thousands of distinct CDR3 sequences, 24% of them singletons. The study, taken as a whole, reports: CD4+ contracting clones lay mainly in CM and EM, CD8+ ones in EMRA.

The sample was PBMCs or a T cell subset sorted from them (not recorded which). This clonotype was sampled from an adult woman who had mild COVID-19 (a few samples of this study predate the infection). Cell type and time point are not known. This rearrangement joins TRBV3-1 to TRBJ1-1, with 12 bases identical to TRBD1. The CDR3 loop reads CASSQLGTGGPEAFF. The CDR3 nucleotides are TGTGCCAGCAGCCAGTTAGGGACAGGGGGCCCTGAAGCTTTCTTT.